This T cell receptor beta chain was retrieved from a study of radiation and T cells in renal cell carcinoma. The ends were cut back, 0 bases at V and 2 bases at J, with 11 bases in the middle. The CDR3 runs 16 residues. CDR1 is KGHSH and CDR2 is LQKENI in the germline V gene. The sample's treatment: treatment-naive control, cytoreductive nephrectomy. Here immunoSEQ multiplex PCR was the method, and the copy in TCRdb shows in-frame clones only, minus some. In the table there are some 5,000 clones, under 70% of which are singletons. The TCR originated in a human donor with renal cell carcinoma. The chain employs TRBV18 and TRBJ2-1; tentative D call: TRBD2 (6 bases). The sequencing used tumor tissue, collected from a patient whose treatment was nephrectomy without radiotherapy. CDR3 in DNA: TGTGCCAGCTCACCACCCGGGGGAGAGACCTACAATGAGCAGTTCTTC. This codes for CASSPPGGETYNEQFF. Drawing the rest from reference TRBV18 and TRBJ2-1, the complete variable domain is NAGVMQNPRHLVRRRGQEARLRCSPMKGHSHVYWYRQLPEEGLKFMVYLQKENIIDESGMPKERFSAEFPKEGPSILRIQQVVRGDSAAYFCASSPPGGETYNEQFFGPGTRLTVL.